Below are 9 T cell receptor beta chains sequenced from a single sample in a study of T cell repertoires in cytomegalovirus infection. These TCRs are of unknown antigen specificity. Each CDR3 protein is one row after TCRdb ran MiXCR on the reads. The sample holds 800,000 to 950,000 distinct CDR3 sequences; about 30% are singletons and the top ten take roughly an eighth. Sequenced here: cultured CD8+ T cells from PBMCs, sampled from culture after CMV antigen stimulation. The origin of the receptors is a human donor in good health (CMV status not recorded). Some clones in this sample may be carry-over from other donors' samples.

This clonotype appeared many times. The CDR3 region is CASSLIAAGSTEAFF. The CDR3 DNA follows: TGTGCCAGCAGCTTAATCGCGGCAGGGTCCACTGAAGCTTTCTTT. The chain has TRBV7-2 and TRBJ1-1, with D possibly TRBD1 on 5 matching bases. CDR1 is SGHTA and CDR2 is FQGNSA in the germline V gene. V dropped 2 bases and J dropped 4 bases, with 14 bases sitting between them. This CDR3 has 15 residues.

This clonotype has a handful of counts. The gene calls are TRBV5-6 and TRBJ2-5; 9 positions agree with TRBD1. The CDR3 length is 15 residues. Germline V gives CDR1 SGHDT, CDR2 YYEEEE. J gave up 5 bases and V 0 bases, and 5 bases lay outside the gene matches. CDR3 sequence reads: CASSLAGTGWETQYF. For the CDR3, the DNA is TGTGCCAGCAGCTTGGCCGGGACAGGGTGGGAGACCCAGTACTTC. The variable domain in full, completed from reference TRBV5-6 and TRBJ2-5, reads DAGVTQSPTHLIKTRGQQVTLRCSPKSGHDTVSWYQQALGQGPQFIFQYYEEEERQRGNFPDRFSGHQFPNYSSELNVNALLLGDSALYLCASSLAGTGWETQYFGPGTRLLVL.

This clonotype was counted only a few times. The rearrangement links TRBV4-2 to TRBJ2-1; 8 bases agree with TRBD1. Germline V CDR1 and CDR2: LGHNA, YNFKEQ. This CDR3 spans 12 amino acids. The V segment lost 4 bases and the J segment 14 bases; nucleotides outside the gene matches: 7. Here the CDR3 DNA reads TGTGCCAGCAGCCTGGCGGACAGGGTTAAGTTCTTC. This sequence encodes CASSLADRVKFF.

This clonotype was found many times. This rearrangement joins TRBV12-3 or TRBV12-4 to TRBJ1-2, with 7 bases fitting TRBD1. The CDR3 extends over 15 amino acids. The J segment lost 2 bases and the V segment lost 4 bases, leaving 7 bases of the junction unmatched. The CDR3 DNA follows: TGTGCCAGCAGTTCGACAGGGAGTGGAAACTATGGCTACACCTTC. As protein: CASSSTGSGNYGYTF.

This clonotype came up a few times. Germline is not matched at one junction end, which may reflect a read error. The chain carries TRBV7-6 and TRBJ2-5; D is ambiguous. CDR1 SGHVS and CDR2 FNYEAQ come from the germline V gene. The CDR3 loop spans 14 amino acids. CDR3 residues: CASSLGGYEETQYF. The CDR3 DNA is TGTGCTAGCAGCTTAGGCGGCTACGAAGAGACCCAGTACTTC. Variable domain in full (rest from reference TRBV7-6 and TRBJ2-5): GAGVSQSPRYKVTKRGQDVALRCDPISGHVSLYWYRQALGQGPEFLTYFNYEAQQDKSGLPNDRFSAERPEGSISTLTIQRTEQRDSAMYRCASSLGGYEETQYFGPGTRLLVL.

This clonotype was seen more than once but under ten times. The CDR3 sequence: CASSLFQGNSPLHF. CDR3 DNA: TGTGCCAGCAGCTTATTCCAGGGCAATTCACCCCTCCACTTT. V is TRBV7-8 and J is TRBJ1-6; TRBD1 might be the D (5 bases). The germline V and J ends were trimmed by 2 bases and 7 bases, with 9 bases remaining between them. CDR3 length: 14 residues. Germline V gene lookup returns CDR1 SGHVS and CDR2 FQNEAQ.

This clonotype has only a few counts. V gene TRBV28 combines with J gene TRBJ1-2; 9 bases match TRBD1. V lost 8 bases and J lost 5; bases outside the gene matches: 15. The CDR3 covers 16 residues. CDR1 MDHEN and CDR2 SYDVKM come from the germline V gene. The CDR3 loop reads CASAPAAIDRGYGYTF. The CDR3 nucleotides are TGTGCCAGCGCCCCCGCCGCCATCGACAGGGGGTATGGCTACACCTTC.

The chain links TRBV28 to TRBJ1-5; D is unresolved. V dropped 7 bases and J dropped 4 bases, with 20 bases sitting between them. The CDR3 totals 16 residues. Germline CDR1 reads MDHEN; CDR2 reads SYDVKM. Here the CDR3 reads CASTALDLQVNQPQHF. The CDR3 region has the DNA TGTGCCAGCACGGCCTTAGACCTCCAAGTTAATCAGCCCCAGCATTTT.

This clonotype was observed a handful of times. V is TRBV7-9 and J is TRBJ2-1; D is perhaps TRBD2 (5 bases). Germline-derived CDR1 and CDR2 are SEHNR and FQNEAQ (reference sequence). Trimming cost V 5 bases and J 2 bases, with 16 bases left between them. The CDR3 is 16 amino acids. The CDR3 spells CASSPTRMGAYNEQFF. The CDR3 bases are TGTGCCAGCAGCCCTACTAGGATGGGTGCCTACAATGAGCAGTTCTTC.